This TCR beta chain was obtained from a study of T cells in Graves' hyperthyroidism and ophthalmopathy. Points from the study as a whole: Ophthalmopathy stood apart from stable hyperthyroidism in a 13 V-J model.

As concerns this clonotype: What it binds is unknown.

The cohort's ophthalmopathy patients, a group with duration under 3 months, had a Clinical Activity Score of at least 3 and a NOSPECS grade of at least 4. Cells are PBMCs isolated from roughly 9.2 ml of fresh blood. RNA transcripts provided the source from which TCR beta CDR3 regions were amplified. The TCR CDR3 first-round RT-PCR relied on the HTBI primer set. Using its own MiXCR run on the multiplex PCR reads, TCRdb lists one record per CDR3 protein. The sample lists hundreds of thousands of distinct CDR3 sequences; less than 25% were seen once. The sample comprised blood. The sequence derives from a woman in her 70s with Graves' ophthalmopathy.

The CDR3, as DNA: TGTGCCAGCAGGGGAGTAGATAATAATTCACCCCTCCACTTT. Amino acids: CASRGVDNNSPLHF. This chain joins TRBV28 and TRBJ1-6; D not certain. This CDR3 has 14 amino acids. Germline V gives CDR1 MDHEN, CDR2 SYDVKM. Trimming cost V 6 bases and J 5 bases, with 11 bases left between them.